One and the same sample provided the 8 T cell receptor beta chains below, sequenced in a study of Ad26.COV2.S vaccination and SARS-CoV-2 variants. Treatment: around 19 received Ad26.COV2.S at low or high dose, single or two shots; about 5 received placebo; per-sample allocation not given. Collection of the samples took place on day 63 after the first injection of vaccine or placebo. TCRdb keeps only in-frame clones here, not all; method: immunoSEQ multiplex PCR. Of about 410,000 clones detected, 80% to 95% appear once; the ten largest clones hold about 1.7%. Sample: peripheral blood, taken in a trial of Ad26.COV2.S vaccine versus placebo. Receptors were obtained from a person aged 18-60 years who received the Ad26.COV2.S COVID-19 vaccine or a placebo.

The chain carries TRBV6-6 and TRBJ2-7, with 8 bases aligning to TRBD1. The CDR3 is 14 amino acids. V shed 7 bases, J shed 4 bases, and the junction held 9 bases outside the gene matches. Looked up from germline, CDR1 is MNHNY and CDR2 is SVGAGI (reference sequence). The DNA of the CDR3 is TGTGCCAGCACCCAGGACAGGGAAGGGTACGAGCAGTACTTC. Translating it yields CASTQDREGYEQYF.

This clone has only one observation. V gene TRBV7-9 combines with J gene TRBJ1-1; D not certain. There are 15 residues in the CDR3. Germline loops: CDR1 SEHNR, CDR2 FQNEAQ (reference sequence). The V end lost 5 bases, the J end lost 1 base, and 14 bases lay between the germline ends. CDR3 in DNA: TGTGCCAGCAGCCCCCAGATGGACGGGAACACTGAAGCTTTCTTT. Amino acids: CASSPQMDGNTEAFF.

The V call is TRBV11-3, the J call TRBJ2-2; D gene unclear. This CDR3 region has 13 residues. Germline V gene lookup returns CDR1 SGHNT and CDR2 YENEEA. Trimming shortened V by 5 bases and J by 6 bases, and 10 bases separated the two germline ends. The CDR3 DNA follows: TGTGCCAGCAGCCATGGCAGCGCCGGGGAGCTGTTTTTT. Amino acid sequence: CASSHGSAGELFF.

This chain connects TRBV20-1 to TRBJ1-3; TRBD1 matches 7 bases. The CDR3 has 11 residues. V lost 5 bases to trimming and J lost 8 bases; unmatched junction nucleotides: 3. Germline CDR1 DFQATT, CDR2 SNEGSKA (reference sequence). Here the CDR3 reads CSAYQGDTIYF. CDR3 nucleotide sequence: TGCAGTGCTTACCAGGGGGACACCATATATTTT.

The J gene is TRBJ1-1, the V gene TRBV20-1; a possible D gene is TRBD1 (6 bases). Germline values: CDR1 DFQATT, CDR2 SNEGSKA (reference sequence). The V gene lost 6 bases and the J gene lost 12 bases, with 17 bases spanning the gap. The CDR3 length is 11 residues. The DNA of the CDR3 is TGCAGTGCGGACTACGAAGGGGGGTCTTTCTTT. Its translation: CSADYEGGSFF.

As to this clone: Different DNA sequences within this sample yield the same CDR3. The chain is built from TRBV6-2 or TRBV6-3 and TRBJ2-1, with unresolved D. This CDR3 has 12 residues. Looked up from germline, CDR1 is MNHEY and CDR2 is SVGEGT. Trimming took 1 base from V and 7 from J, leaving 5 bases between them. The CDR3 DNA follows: TGTGCCAGCAGTTACTTAGGGAATGAGCAGTTCTTC. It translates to CASSYLGNEQFF.

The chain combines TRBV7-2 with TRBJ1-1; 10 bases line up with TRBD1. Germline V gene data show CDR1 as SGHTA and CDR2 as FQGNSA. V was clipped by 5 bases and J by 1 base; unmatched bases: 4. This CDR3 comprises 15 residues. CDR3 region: CASSTRQGANTEAFF. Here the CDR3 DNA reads TGTGCCAGCAGCACCCGACAGGGGGCGAACACTGAAGCTTTCTTT.

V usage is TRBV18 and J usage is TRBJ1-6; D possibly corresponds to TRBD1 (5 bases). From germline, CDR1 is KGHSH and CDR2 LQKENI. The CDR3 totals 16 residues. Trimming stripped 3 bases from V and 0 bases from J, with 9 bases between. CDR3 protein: CASSPGASSYNSPLHF. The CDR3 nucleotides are TGTGCCAGCTCACCTGGGGCGAGCTCCTATAATTCACCCCTCCACTTT.